This TCR beta chain came from a study of blood T cells in healthy people across ages. Germline CDR1 and CDR2: SGHRS and YFSETQ. CDR3 size: 15 residues. J was trimmed by 5 bases and V by 1 base; bases with no gene match: 4. The authors ran a second PCR of about 6 to 11 cycles using a sample-barcoded 5' primer and a J-beta primer mix. TCRdb re-called the 5' RACE reads with MiXCR, one entry per CDR3 protein. The table lists hundreds of thousands of distinct CDR3 sequences, approximately 59% of them singletons, with 25% to 35% in the top ten. The genes are TRBV5-1 and TRBJ2-7; 12 nucleotides line up with TRBD1. The clonotype originates from a man aged 25-45 years in good health. The sample comprised blood. The CDR3 DNA is TGCGCCAGCAGCTTGCTGGGACAGGGGGCCGACGAGCAGTACTTC. The encoded protein is CASSLLGQGADEQYF.